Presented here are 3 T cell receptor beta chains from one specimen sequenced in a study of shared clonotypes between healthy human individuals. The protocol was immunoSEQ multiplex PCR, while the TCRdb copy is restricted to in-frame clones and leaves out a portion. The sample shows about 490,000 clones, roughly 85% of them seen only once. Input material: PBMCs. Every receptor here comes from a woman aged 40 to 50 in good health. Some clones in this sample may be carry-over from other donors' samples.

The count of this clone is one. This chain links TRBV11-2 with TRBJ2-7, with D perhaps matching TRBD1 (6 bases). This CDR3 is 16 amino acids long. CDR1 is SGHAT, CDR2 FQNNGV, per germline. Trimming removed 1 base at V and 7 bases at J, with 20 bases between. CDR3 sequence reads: CASSLAPLQGLGEQYF. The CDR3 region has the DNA TGTGCCAGCAGCTTAGCCCCCCTACAGGGATTGGGGGAGCAGTACTTC. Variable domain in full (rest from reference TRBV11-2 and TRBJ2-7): EAGVAQSPRYKIIEKRQSVAFWCNPISGHATLYWYQQILGQGPKLLIQFQNNGVVDDSQLPKDRFSAERLKGVDSTLKIQPAKLEDSAVYLCASSLAPLQGLGEQYFGPGTRLTVT.

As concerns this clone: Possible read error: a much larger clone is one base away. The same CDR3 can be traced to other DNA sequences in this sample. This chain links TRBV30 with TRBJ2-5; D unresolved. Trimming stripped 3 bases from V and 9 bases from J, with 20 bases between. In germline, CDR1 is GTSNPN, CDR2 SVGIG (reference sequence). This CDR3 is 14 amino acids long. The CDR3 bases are TGTGCCTGGAGCGTACTCGGCGACGGTGGGGCCCAGTACTTC. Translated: CAWSVLGDGGAQYF.

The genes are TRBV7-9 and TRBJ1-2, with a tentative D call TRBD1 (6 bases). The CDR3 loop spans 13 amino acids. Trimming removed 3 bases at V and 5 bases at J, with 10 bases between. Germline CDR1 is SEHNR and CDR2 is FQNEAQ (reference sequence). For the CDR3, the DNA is TGTGCCAGCAGCTTGTCAGGGGAGTATGGCTACACCTTC. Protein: CASSLSGEYGYTF.